This T cell receptor beta chain was identified during a study of Tregs in tolerant kidney transplant recipients. Sequenced by immunoSEQ multiplex PCR; TCRdb stores in-frame clones only, minus some. The profile shows tens of thousands of clones, about 90% of them singletons. Notes on the study in general: This study did not directly address biological reproducibility. Activated donor B cell expansion appeared to reveal the most relevant donor-specific TCRbeta repertoire. Findings come from small patient numbers and require larger validation.

V lost 4 bases, J lost 8 bases, and 18 bases lay in between. The CDR3 is made up of 14 amino acids. Germline CDR1 reads SGDLS; CDR2 reads YYNGEE. CD4+CD25+CD127- Tregs, CD4+CD25- non-Tregs, CD4 and CD8 cells were sorted. Comments on this clone: Its target is unknown.

The receptor's source is a human donor in good health. The chain links TRBV9 to TRBJ1-1; D is unresolved. The sequenced sample consisted of Tregs from blood. The CDR3, as DNA: TGTGCCAGCAGCCCTCGGACCCGCATGGGGGAAGCTTTCTTT. Protein: CASSPRTRMGEAFF.